What follows are 30 T cell receptor beta chains derived from one specimen sequenced in a study of Graves' ophthalmopathy and Graves' hyperthyroidism. TCR beta CDR3 regions were amplified from RNA transcripts. RT-PCR with HTBI primers came first, then second-round multiplex PCR. Each CDR3 protein gets one entry after TCRdb re-called the multiplex PCR reads with MiXCR. The table includes roughly 600,000 distinct CDR3 sequences, 35% to 40% detected once. The source material was peripheral blood or thyroid tissue (not recorded which). The receptors were gathered from an adult man with Graves' hyperthyroidism.

This clonotype was observed a handful of times. The chain joins TRBV12-5 to TRBJ2-2, with D perhaps matching TRBD1 (5 bases). V lost 5 bases to trimming and J lost 4 bases, with 8 bases between them. The CDR3 is 13 residues long. Germline CDR1 and CDR2: LGHNT and FRNRAP. The CDR3 DNA follows: TGTGCTAGTGGTATAGACAGCACCGGGGAGCTGTTTTTT. Translated, it gives CASGIDSTGELFF.

This clonotype was detected ten times or more. This sequence joins TRBV14 and TRBJ2-6; D is uncertain. V gave up 1 base and J gave up 0 bases, with 16 bases separating them. CDR1 is SGHDN, CDR2 FVKESK, per germline. This CDR3 comprises 19 residues. CDR3 coding DNA: TGTGCCAGCAGCCAAGTCACGGTTGCATTGGGCTCTGGGGCCAACGTCCTGACTTTC. The encoded protein is CASSQVTVALGSGANVLTF.

The CDR3 is CAISEGSHRENQPQHF. Written as DNA, the CDR3 is TGTGCCATCAGTGAGGGGAGTCACAGGGAAAATCAGCCCCAGCATTTT. The rearrangement links TRBV10-3 to TRBJ1-5, with D perhaps matching TRBD1 (6 bases). Between the trimmed V and J ends, which lost 2 bases and 4 bases, there was a span of 15 bases. Germline loops: CDR1 ENHRY, CDR2 SYGVKD. The CDR3 has 16 residues.

Many counts were recorded for this clonotype. CDR3 nucleotide sequence: TGTGCCAGCAGGGAGGACATAAATCAGCCCCAGCATTTT. Translated, it gives CASREDINQPQHF. This chain links TRBV2 with TRBJ1-5, with a tentative D call TRBD1 (5 bases). This CDR3 is 13 amino acids long. Germline lookup yields CDR1 SNHLY and CDR2 FYNNEI. V was shortened by 6 bases and J by 4 bases, with 10 bases between the two germline ends.

The J gene is TRBJ1-5, the V gene TRBV29-1; 9 bases are shared with TRBD1. Germline trimming cut 6 bases from V and 3 bases from J; bases unmatched to any gene: 6. This CDR3 is built from 14 residues. Germline CDR1 SQVTM, CDR2 ANQGSEA. The CDR3 spells CSVMGQGDNQPQHF. For the CDR3, the DNA is TGCAGCGTGATGGGACAGGGAGACAATCAGCCCCAGCATTTT. The full variable domain, in which reference TRBV29-1 and TRBJ1-5 provide the parts outside the CDR3, is SAVISQKPSRDICQRGTSLTIQCQVDSQVTMMFWYRQQPGQSLTLIATANQGSEATYESGFVIDKFPISRPNLTFSTLTVSNMSPEDSSIYLCSVMGQGDNQPQHFGDGTRLSIL.

This clonotype was found once. This may be a read error: a much more frequent sequence differs by one nucleotide. The chain joins TRBV15 to TRBJ2-2; D perhaps matches TRBD1 (6 bases). CDR1 is LNHNV and CDR2 is YYDKDF in the germline V gene (reference sequence). The CDR3 contains 17 residues. The V end lost 7 bases, the J end lost 3 bases, and 21 bases lay between the germline ends. CDR3 region: CATNSGTFAADTGELFF. The CDR3 nucleotides are TGTGCCACCAACTCCGGGACATTTGCCGCGGACACCGGGGAGCTGTTTTTT. The whole variable domain, remainder taken from reference TRBV15 and TRBJ2-2, is DAMVIQNPRYQVTQFGKPVTLSCSQTLNHNVMYWYQQKSSQAPKLLFHYYDKDFNNEADTPDNFQSRRPNTSFCFLDIRSPGLGDTAMYLCATNSGTFAADTGELFFGEGSRLTVL.

At least ten counts were recorded for this clonotype. This chain uses TRBV14 with TRBJ1-2; D unclear. The V and J ends lost 1 base and 4 bases respectively, with 13 bases between them. Germline V lookup: CDR1 SGHDN, CDR2 FVKESK. The CDR3 consists of 15 residues. This chain's CDR3 is CASSQGVGGPYGYTF. CDR3 DNA: TGTGCCAGCAGCCAAGGGGTCGGAGGGCCCTATGGCTACACCTTC.

CDR3 sequence: CASSIGLGSGNTGELFF. Written as DNA, the CDR3 is TGTGCCAGTAGTATAGGACTGGGTAGCGGTAACACCGGGGAGCTGTTTTTT. The chain carries TRBV19 and TRBJ2-2; a weak D match, TRBD2 (6 bases). The CDR3 totals 17 residues. The germline V gene has CDR1 LNHDA and CDR2 SQIVND (reference sequence). V dropped 1 base and J dropped 2 bases, with 14 bases sitting between them.

This clonotype was recorded many times. The chain links TRBV7-9 to TRBJ2-5, with D possibly matching TRBD2 (6 bases). Germline CDR1 reads SEHNR; CDR2 reads FQNEAQ (reference sequence). The CDR3 is 15 residues long. The V gene lost 3 bases and the J gene lost 5 bases, with 16 bases spanning the gap. The CDR3 spells CASSLSGGTGETQYF. As DNA, the CDR3 is TGTGCCAGCAGCTTGTCTGGCGGGACTGGGGAGACCCAGTACTTC. Looking up the rest from reference TRBV7-9 and TRBJ2-5 gives the full variable domain: DTGVSQNPRHKITKRGQNVTFRCDPISEHNRLYWYRQTLGQGPEFLTYFQNEAQLEKSRLLSDRFSAERPKGSFSTLEIQRTEQGDSAMYLCASSLSGGTGETQYFGPGTRLLVL.

This clonotype appeared many times. CDR3 nucleotide sequence: TGCAGCGTTGATGTGGGGCGGGCGGCTAACTATGGCTACACCTTC. This encodes CSVDVGRAANYGYTF. The genes are TRBV29-1 and TRBJ1-2; perhaps TRBD1 as D (5 bases). This CDR3 spans 15 amino acids. Germline lookup yields CDR1 SQVTM and CDR2 ANQGSEA. V was trimmed by 3 bases and J by 0 bases, leaving 14 bases between them.

This clonotype was seen ten or more times. The chain employs TRBV9 and TRBJ2-6; the D gene could be TRBD1 or TRBD2 (6 bases each). The CDR3 has 17 amino acids. Trimming took off 3 bases at V and 2 bases at J, with 15 bases between the two ends. Germline assignment: CDR1 SGDLS and CDR2 YYNGEE. The CDR3 DNA reads TGTGCCAGCAGCGCCCTTTGGGGGGCTGCTGGGGCCAACGTCCTGACTTTC. Translation: CASSALWGAAGANVLTF.

The chain joins TRBV28 to TRBJ1-5, with 11 bases aligning to TRBD1. CDR3 length equals 16 residues. Trimming cost V 5 bases and J 5 bases; bases outside gene matches: 8. Per germline, CDR1 MDHEN and CDR2 SYDVKM. This CDR3 reads CASSPRTGGGHQPQHF. The CDR3 region has the DNA TGTGCCAGCAGTCCGCGGACAGGGGGCGGCCATCAGCCCCAGCATTTT.

Concerning this clonotype itself: Relative to the germline gene, one junction end is altered; a read error may explain this. The chain carries TRBV10-3 and TRBJ1-6; D remains ambiguous. Germline assignment: CDR1 ENHRY and CDR2 SYGVKD. The CDR3 runs 16 residues. The CDR3 loop reads CASSELVSSYNSPLHF. Written as DNA, the CDR3 is TGTGCCAGCAGTGAGCTGGTTAGCTCCTATAATTCACCCCTCCACTTT.

As for this clonotype: The junction and the germline gene differ at one end; a read error may be behind it. The genes are TRBV2 and TRBJ2-7; possibly TRBD2 for D (5 bases). CDR1 is SNHLY, CDR2 FYNNEI, per germline. This CDR3 spans 15 amino acids. The CDR3 loop is CASSPPMRANYDQYF. Written as DNA, the CDR3 is TGTGCCAGCAGTCCGCCTATGAGGGCAAATTACGACCAGTACTTC.

This clonotype was observed at least ten times. One end of the junction varies from germline; a read error may be responsible. The genes are TRBV10-3 and TRBJ1-6; D gene ambiguous. Germline CDR1 is ENHRY and CDR2 is SYGVKD. The length of the CDR3 is 13 residues. The CDR3 is CASSYPGNSPLHF. CDR3 nucleotides: TGTGCCAGCAGTTACCCCGGAAATTCACCCCTCCACTTT.

This clonotype appeared many times. V gene TRBV7-6 combines with J gene TRBJ2-5, with 8 bases fitting TRBD2. With 2 bases clipped from V and 1 base from J, the junction kept 12 bases outside the gene matches. The CDR3 contains 18 residues. Germline loops: CDR1 SGHVS, CDR2 FNYEAQ. The DNA for the CDR3 is TGTGCCAGCAGCTTACGGAGCGGTGTTAGCGGGACCCAAGAGACCCAGTACTTC. Residues: CASSLRSGVSGTQETQYF.

This clonotype was counted at least ten times. The J gene is TRBJ1-1, the V gene TRBV10-2, with 7 bases lining up with TRBD1. Unmatched junction bases numbered 7, after V lost 6 bases and J lost 6 bases. Germline V gene lookup returns CDR1 WSHSY and CDR2 SAAADI. The CDR3 extends over 13 amino acids. The CDR3 DNA follows: TGCGCCAGCAGGCCCGGACAGGCCGCTGAAGCTTTCTTT. Amino acid sequence: CASRPGQAAEAFF.

V is TRBV2 and J is TRBJ1-2; the D gene is possibly TRBD1 (5 bases). V lost 5 bases, J lost 6 bases, and 10 bases lay in between. Germline V gene sequence: CDR1 SNHLY, CDR2 FYNNEI. This CDR3 has 12 amino acids. CDR3 DNA: TGTGCCAGCAGTAAGCCGGGGCATGGCTACACCTTC. Residues: CASSKPGHGYTF.

This clonotype was found many times. The CDR3 DNA is TGCAGTGCCGGGGGACAGGGTGCCACCGGGGAGCTGTTTTTT. Its translation: CSAGGQGATGELFF. The chain combines TRBV20-1 with TRBJ2-2; 9 bases are shared with TRBD1. This CDR3 comprises 14 residues. From germline, CDR1 is DFQATT and CDR2 SNEGSKA (reference sequence). Unmatched junction bases numbered 6, after V lost 6 bases and J lost 4 bases.

The chain recombines TRBV11-1 with TRBJ1-1; TRBD1 aligns across 9 bases. The CDR3 runs 17 residues. Germline CDR1 is SGHAT and CDR2 is FQDESV (reference sequence). With V trimmed by 2 bases and J by 1 base, 8 bases remained unmatched. The CDR3 protein is CASSLKLGQGTNTEAFF. The DNA of the CDR3 is TGTGCCAGCAGCTTAAAATTGGGACAGGGAACGAACACTGAAGCTTTCTTT.

The gene calls are TRBV29-1 and TRBJ2-5; 7 positions agree with TRBD2. Germline V gene data show CDR1 as SQVTM and CDR2 as ANQGSEA. This CDR3 is built from 14 residues. The V and J ends lost 3 bases and 3 bases, in that order; junction bases with no gene match: 7. As DNA, the CDR3 is TGCAGCGTTGAGGCTAGCGGTGGCGAAGAGACCCAGTACTTC. Amino acids: CSVEASGGEETQYF.

This clonotype has a count of ten or more. This chain links TRBV10-3 with TRBJ1-1; TRBD1 aligns across 9 bases. Looked up from germline, CDR1 is ENHRY and CDR2 is SYGVKD. Germline trimming cut 2 bases from V and 5 bases from J; bases unmatched to any gene: 6. This CDR3 contains 15 residues. CDR3 in DNA: TGTGCCATCAGTGAGACGGACAGGGGAAGGACTGAAGCTTTCTTT. This translates into CAISETDRGRTEAFF.

This chain connects TRBV11-2 to TRBJ2-5, with D perhaps given as TRBD1 or TRBD2 (5 bases each). Germline V gene lookup returns CDR1 SGHAT and CDR2 FQNNGV. The CDR3 is 14 amino acids. Trimming removed 6 bases at V and 2 bases at J, with 13 bases between. CDR3 in DNA: TGTGCCAGCAGGAGGGGCCTAGCACAAGAGACCCAGTACTTC. As protein: CASRRGLAQETQYF.

The CDR3 nucleotides are TGCGCCAGCGAGGATCAGGGGAGCGGTTTGGATAATTCACCCCTCCACTTT. Translation gives CASEDQGSGLDNSPLHF. This chain links TRBV10-2 with TRBJ1-6, with D perhaps matching TRBD1 (6 bases). CDR1 is WSHSY, CDR2 SAAADI, per germline. This CDR3 comprises 17 residues. Trimming cost V 8 bases and J 5 bases, with 22 bases left between them.

Notes on this clonotype: A much larger clone lies one base from this, so it may be a read error. The rearrangement links TRBV19 to TRBJ2-5; 8 nucleotides line up with TRBD2. This CDR3 spans 15 amino acids. The germline gives CDR1 LNHDA, CDR2 SQIVND (reference sequence). V lost 5 bases and J lost 11; bases outside the gene matches: 16. As DNA, the CDR3 is TGTGCCAGTAGTTCTAGCGGGTACTCCTACAATGAGCAGTACTTC. Its translation: CASSSSGYSYNEQYF.

This chain joins TRBV7-2 and TRBJ2-7, with no clear D. V was cut by 6 bases and J by 3 bases, with 21 bases left in between. Germline values: CDR1 SGHTA, CDR2 FQGNSA. The length of the CDR3 is 16 residues. CDR3 in amino acids: CASSFRSVRPHYEQYF. The DNA for the CDR3 is TGTGCCAGCAGTTTTCGGTCGGTCAGGCCACACTACGAGCAGTACTTC. The whole variable domain, filled in from reference TRBV7-2 and TRBJ2-7, reads GAGVSQSPSNKVTEKGKDVELRCDPISGHTALYWYRQSLGQGLEFLIYFQGNSAPDKSGLPSDRFSAERTGGSVSTLTIQRTQQEDSAVYLCASSFRSVRPHYEQYFGPGTRLTVT.

The gene calls are TRBV7-6 and TRBJ2-7; D tentatively fits TRBD1 or TRBD2 (6 bases each). CDR1 SGHVS and CDR2 FNYEAQ come from the germline V gene. The CDR3 spans 15 residues. Between the trimmed V and J ends, which lost 5 bases and 3 bases, there was a span of 17 bases. In DNA form, the CDR3 reads TGTGCCAGCAGCCCGCTTCCGGAGGGGGACTACGAGCAGTACTTC. Translation: CASSPLPEGDYEQYF.

This clonotype was observed a single time. The limits of the CDR3 on the DNA are not certain, so only TCRdb's listed CDR3 is given. The J gene is TRBJ2-2, the V gene TRBV7-9; the table's D call TRBD1 went unverified against the DNA. Including both end residues, the CDR3 is 13 amino acids long. Germline values: CDR1 SEHNR, CDR2 FQNEAQ (reference sequence). Here the CDR3 reads CASSFRDRGSCFF.

This clonotype showed up just a few times. The rearrangement links TRBV6-6 to TRBJ1-2; TRBD1 matches 7 bases. V shed 5 bases, J shed 8 bases, and the junction held 8 bases outside the gene matches. The germline V gene encodes CDR1 MNHNY and CDR2 SVGAGI (reference sequence). The CDR3 consists of 13 residues. The CDR3 nucleotides are TGTGCCAGCAGTGACTATGACAGGGTCGGCTACACCTTC. This codes for CASSDYDRVGYTF.

V is TRBV29-1 and J is TRBJ1-2; 8 bases align to TRBD1. The CDR3 contains 14 residues. CDR1 SQVTM and CDR2 ANQGSEA come from the germline V gene. Trimming took 6 bases from V and 2 from J; bases not matched to a gene: 8. CDR3 nucleotide sequence: TGCAGCGTCCGCCGGGACAGGATAAACTATGGCTACACCTTC. Amino acids: CSVRRDRINYGYTF.